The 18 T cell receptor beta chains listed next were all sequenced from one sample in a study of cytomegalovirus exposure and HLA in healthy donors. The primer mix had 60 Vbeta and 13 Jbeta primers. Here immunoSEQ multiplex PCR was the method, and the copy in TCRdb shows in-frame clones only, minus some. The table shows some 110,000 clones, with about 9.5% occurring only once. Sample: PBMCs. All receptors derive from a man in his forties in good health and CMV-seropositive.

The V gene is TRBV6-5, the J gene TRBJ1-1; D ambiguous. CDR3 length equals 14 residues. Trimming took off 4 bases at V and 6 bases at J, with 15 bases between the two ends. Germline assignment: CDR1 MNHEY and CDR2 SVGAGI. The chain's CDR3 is CASSWSTRSPEAFF. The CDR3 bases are TGTGCCAGCAGTTGGTCAACTCGTAGCCCTGAAGCTTTCTTT.

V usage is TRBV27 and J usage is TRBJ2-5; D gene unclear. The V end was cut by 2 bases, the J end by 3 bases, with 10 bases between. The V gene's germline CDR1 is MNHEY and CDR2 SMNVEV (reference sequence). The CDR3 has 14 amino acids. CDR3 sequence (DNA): TGTGCCAGCAGTTTAAGATTGCAGGAAGAGACCCAGTACTTC. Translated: CASSLRLQEETQYF.

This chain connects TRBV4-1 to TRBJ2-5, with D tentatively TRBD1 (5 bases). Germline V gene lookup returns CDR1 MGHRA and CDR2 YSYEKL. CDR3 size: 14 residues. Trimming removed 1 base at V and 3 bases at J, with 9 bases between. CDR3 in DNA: TGCGCCAGCAGCCAAGGCGGCAGGGAAGAGACCCAGTACTTC. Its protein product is CASSQGGREETQYF.

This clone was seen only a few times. The CDR3: CASRLTTGGGETQYF. CDR3 DNA sequence: TGTGCCAGCAGGTTAACGACAGGGGGAGGGGAGACCCAGTACTTC. J is TRBJ2-5 and V is TRBV6-5, with 9 bases aligning to TRBD1. V shed 6 bases, J shed 5 bases, and the junction held 10 bases outside the gene matches. Germline CDR1 and CDR2: MNHEY and SVGAGI. This CDR3 has 15 residues.

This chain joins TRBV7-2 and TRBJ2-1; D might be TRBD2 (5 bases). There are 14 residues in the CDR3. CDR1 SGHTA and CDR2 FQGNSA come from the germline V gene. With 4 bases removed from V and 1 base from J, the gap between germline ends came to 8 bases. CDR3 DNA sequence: TGTGCCAGCAGCTCCCGGGGATCCTACAATGAGCAGTTCTTC. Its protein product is CASSSRGSYNEQFF. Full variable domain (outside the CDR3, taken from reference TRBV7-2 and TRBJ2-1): GAGVSQSPSNKVTEKGKDVELRCDPISGHTALYWYRQSLGQGLEFLIYFQGNSAPDKSGLPSDRFSAERTGGSVSTLTIQRTQQEDSAVYLCASSSRGSYNEQFFGPGTRLTVL.

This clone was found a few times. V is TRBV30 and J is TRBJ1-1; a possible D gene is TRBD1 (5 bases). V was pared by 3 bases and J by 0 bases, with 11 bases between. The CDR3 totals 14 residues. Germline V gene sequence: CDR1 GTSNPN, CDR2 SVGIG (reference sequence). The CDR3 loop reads CAWSVWTLNTEAFF. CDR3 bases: TGTGCCTGGAGCGTCTGGACATTGAACACTGAAGCTTTCTTT.

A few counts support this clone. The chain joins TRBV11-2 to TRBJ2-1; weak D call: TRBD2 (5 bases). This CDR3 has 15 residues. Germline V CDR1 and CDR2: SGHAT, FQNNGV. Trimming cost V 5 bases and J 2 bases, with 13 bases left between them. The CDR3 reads CASSPTGAAYNEQFF. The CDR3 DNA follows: TGTGCCAGCAGCCCCACCGGAGCGGCCTACAATGAGCAGTTCTTC.

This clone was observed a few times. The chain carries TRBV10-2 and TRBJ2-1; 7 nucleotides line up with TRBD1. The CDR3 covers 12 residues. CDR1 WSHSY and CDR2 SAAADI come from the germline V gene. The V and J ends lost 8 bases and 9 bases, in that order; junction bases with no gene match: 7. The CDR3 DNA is TGCGCCAGCCTGACAGGGATAGGTGAGCAGTTCTTC. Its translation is CASLTGIGEQFF.

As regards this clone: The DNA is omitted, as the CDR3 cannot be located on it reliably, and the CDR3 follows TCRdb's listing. The CDR3 sequence is CASSLHFGTGVNTEAFF. The chain links TRBV5-1 to TRBJ1-1; the DNA was not compared with TRBD1, the D call given in the table. The germline gives CDR1 SGHRS, CDR2 YFSETQ. The CDR3 has 17 residues if both end residues are counted.

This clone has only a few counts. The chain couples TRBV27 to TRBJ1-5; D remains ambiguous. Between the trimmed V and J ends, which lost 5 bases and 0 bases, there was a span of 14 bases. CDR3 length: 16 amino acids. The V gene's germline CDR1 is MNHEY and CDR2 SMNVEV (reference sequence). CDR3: CASSHSGEDSNQPQHF. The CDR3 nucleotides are TGTGCCAGCAGTCACAGCGGCGAGGATAGCAATCAGCCCCAGCATTTT.

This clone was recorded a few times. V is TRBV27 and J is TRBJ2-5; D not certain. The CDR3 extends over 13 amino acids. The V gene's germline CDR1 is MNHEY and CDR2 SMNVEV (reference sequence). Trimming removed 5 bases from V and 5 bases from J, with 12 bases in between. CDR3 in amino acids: CASSPLERETQYF. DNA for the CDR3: TGTGCCAGCAGTCCTCTCGAGAGGGAGACCCAGTACTTC.

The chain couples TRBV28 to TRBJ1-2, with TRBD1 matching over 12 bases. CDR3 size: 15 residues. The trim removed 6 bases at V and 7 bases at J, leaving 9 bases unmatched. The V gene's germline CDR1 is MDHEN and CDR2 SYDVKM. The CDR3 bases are TGTGCCAGCAGGGGGACAGGGGGCTTATTATCTGGCTACACCTTC. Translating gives CASRGTGGLLSGYTF.

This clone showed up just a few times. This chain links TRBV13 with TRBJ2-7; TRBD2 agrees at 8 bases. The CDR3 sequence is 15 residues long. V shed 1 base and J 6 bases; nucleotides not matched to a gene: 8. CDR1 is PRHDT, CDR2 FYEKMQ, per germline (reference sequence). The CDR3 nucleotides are TGTGCCAGCAGCTTAGATTCTGGGACTAGACGCGAGCAGTACTTC. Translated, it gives CASSLDSGTRREQYF. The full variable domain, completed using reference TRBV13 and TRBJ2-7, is AAGVIQSPRHLIKEKRETATLKCYPIPRHDTVYWYQQGPGQDPQFLISFYEKMQSDKGSIPDRFSAQQFSDYHSELNMSSLELGDSALYFCASSLDSGTRREQYFGPGTRLTVT.

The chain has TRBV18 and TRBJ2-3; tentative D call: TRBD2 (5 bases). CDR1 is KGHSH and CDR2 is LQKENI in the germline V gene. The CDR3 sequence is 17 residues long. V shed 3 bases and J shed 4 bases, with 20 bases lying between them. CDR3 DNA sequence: TGTGCCAGCTCACCTTCTGAGCGGCCATTTAGTTCAGATACGCAGTATTTT. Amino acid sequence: CASSPSERPFSSDTQYF. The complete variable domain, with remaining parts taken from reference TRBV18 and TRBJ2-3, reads NAGVMQNPRHLVRRRGQEARLRCSPMKGHSHVYWYRQLPEEGLKFMVYLQKENIIDESGMPKERFSAEFPKEGPSILRIQQVVRGDSAAYFCASSPSERPFSSDTQYFGPGTRLTVL.

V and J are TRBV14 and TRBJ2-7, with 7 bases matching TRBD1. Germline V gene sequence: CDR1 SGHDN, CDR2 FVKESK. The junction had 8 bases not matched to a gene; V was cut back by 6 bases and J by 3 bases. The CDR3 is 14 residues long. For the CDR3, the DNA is TGTGCCAGCAGTCCCGGGGACAGACTCTACGAGCAGTACTTC. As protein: CASSPGDRLYEQYF.

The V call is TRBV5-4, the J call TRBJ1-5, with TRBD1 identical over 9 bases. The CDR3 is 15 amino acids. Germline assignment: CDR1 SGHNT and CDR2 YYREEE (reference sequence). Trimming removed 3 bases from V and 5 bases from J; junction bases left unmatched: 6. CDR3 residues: CASSSGQGIDQPQHF. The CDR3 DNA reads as TGTGCCAGCAGCTCAGGACAGGGGATCGATCAGCCCCAGCATTTT.

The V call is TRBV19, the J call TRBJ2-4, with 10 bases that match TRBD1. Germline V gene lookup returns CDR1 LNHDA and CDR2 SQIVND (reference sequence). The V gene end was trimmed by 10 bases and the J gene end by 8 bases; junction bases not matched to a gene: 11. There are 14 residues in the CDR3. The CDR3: CATLDRGYADIQYF. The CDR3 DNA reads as TGTGCCACCTTGGACAGGGGGTATGCGGACATTCAGTACTTC. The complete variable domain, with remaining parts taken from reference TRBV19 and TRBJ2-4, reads DGGITQSPKYLFRKEGQNVTLSCEQNLNHDAMYWYRQDPGQGLRLIYYSQIVNDFQKGDIAEGYSVSREKKESFPLTVTSAQKNPTAFYLCATLDRGYADIQYFGAGTRLSVL.

CDR3 loop: CASSSAGVEGYEQYF. CDR3 DNA: TGTGCCAGCAGTTCAGCGGGAGTCGAAGGCTACGAGCAGTACTTC. The rearrangement joins TRBV27 to TRBJ2-7; 8 bases fit TRBD2. Germline CDR1 is MNHEY and CDR2 is SMNVEV (reference sequence). J was trimmed by 3 bases and V by 4 bases; bases with no gene match: 8. This CDR3 is built from 15 residues.